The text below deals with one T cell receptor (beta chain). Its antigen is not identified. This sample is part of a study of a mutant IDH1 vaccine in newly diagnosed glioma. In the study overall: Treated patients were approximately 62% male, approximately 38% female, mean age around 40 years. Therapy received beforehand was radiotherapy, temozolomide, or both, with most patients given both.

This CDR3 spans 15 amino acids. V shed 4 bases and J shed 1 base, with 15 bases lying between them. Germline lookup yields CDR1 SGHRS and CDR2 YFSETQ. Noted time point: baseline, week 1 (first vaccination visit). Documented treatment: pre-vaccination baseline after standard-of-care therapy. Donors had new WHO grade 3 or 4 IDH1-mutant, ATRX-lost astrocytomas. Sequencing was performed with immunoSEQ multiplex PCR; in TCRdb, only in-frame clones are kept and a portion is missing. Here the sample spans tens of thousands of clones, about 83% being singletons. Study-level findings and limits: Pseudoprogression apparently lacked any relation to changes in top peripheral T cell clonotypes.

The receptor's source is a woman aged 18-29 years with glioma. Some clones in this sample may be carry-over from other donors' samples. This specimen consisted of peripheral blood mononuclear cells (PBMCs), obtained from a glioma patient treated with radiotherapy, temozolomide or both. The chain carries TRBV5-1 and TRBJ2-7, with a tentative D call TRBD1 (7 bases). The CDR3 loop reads CASSPEGAKSYEQYF. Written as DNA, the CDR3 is TGCGCCAGCAGCCCGGAGGGGGCGAAATCCTACGAGCAGTACTTC.